Reported below is one TCR beta chain. Its specificity is not known. The germline V gene encodes CDR1 KGHSH and CDR2 LQKENI. The V and J ends lost 3 bases and 8 bases, in that order; junction bases with no gene match: 2. This CDR3 contains 12 residues. This sample is drawn from a study of neurological immune-mediated disorders. General study results and limits: The study found the most TCR clonal expansion in HTLV-1-associated myelopathy and the least in multiple sclerosis, below healthy controls.

Maryland, USA blood bank volunteers served as healthy controls. PBMCs stored at -80 C, 2 million in total, were the source of the unsorted libraries. With 10-nucleotide random UMIs included, cDNA was synthesized by 5'RACE. Each CDR3 protein is one row after TCRdb ran MiXCR on the 5' RACE reads. Here the sample spans about 50,000 distinct CDR3 sequences, roughly 15% being singletons. Sequencing was performed on PBMCs. The chain recombines TRBV18 with TRBJ1-2; TRBD1 matches at 8 bases. The TCR sequence derives from a man in his 60s in good health. The CDR3 reads CASSPTGDGYTF. The CDR3 nucleotides are TGTGCCAGCTCACCGACAGGGGACGGCTACACCTTC.